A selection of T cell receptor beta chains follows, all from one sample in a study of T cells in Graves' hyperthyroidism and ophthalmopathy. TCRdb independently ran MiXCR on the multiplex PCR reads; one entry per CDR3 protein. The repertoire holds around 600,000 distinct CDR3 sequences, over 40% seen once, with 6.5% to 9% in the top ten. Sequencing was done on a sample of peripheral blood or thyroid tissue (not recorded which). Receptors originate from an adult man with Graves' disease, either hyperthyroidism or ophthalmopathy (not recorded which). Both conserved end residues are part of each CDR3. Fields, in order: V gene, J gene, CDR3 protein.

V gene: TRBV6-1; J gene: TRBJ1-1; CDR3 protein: CASRKQGLANEAFF
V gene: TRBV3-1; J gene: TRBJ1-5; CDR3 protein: CASSLTPGQGLWEPQHF
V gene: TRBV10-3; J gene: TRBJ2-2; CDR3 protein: CAISEFGQPRSSGELFF
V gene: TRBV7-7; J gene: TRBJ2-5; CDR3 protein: CASSLQQAGETQYF
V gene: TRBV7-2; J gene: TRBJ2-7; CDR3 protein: CASRHKTGTEQYF
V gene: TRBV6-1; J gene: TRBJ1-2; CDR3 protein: CASTPGVNYGYTF
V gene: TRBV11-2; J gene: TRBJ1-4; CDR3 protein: CASRRPGGKLFF
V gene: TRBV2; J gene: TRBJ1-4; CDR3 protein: CASQNGADEKLFF
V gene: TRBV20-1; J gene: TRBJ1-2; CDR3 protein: CSAATGVRGYTF
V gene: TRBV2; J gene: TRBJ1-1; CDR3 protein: CASGSPSPNTEAFF
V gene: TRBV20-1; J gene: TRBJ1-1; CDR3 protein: CSARDPNLNTEAFF
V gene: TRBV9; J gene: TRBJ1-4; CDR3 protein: CASSVGLATNEKLFF
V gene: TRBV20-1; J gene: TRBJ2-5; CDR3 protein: CSARGAGASPETQYF
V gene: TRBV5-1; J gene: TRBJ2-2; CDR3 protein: CASSLASGPTGELFF
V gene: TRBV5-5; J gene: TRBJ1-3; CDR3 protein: CASSLLGGAGNTIYF
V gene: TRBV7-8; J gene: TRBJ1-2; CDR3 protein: CASSQDHGDGYTF
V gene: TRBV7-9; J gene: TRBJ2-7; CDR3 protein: CASSPQTGGVYEQYF
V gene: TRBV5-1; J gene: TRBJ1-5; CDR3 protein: CASSPLTGDNQPQHF
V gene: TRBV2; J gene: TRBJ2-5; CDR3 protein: CASSVSRGSETQYF
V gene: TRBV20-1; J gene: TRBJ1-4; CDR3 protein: CSALRGGGEVFF
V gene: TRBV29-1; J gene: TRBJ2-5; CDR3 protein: CSVVWIQETQYF
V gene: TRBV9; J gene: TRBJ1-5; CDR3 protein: CASSVGGTRHF
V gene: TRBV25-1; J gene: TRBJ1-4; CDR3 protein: CASSELGQGNEKLFF
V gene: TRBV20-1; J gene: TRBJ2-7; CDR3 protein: CSASAPDTPYEQYF
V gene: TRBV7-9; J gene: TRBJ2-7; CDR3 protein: CASSLRQERDYEQYF
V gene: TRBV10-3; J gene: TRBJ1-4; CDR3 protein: CAITRTGSGEKLFF
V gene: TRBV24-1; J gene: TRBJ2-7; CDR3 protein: CATSETGELYEQYF
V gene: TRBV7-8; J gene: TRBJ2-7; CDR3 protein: CASSPTGPLSSYEQYF